The 18 T cell receptor beta chains presented below share a single source sample, sequenced in a study of shared clonotypes between healthy human individuals. Using immunoSEQ multiplex PCR, the repertoire was profiled, and TCRdb retains in-frame clones only, with some absent. The repertoire includes about a million clones, less than 85% of them detected once, and about 1.5% sits in the top ten. The sample was memory CD4+ T cells sorted from blood. Noted subset: CD45RA-negative fraction. The origin of the receptors is a man aged 18 to 35 in good health.

V is TRBV19 and J is TRBJ2-4, with D unresolved. The CDR3 consists of 16 residues. Germline values: CDR1 LNHDA, CDR2 SQIVND (reference sequence). V was cut by 6 bases and J by 0 bases, with 15 bases left in between. DNA of the CDR3: TGTGCCAGTAGCCCTAGGGCTCTCAGAGCCAAAAACATTCAGTACTTC. Translation: CASSPRALRAKNIQYF.

V and J are TRBV19 and TRBJ1-2; 8 nucleotides match TRBD1. This CDR3 contains 14 residues. From germline, CDR1 is LNHDA and CDR2 SQIVND (reference sequence). The V and J ends lost 9 bases and 0 bases, in that order; junction bases with no gene match: 6. The CDR3 spells CASSTGGTNYGYTF. The CDR3 DNA is TGTGCCAGCTCCACAGGGGGAACTAACTATGGCTACACCTTC.

This chain connects TRBV7-9 to TRBJ1-2, with no clear D. Trimming pared 0 bases from V and 5 bases from J, leaving 7 bases between. This CDR3 has 13 amino acids. Germline values: CDR1 SEHNR, CDR2 FQNEAQ (reference sequence). The CDR3 DNA follows: TGTGCCAGCAGCTTAGCGCTCCCTTATGGCTACACCTTC. It translates to CASSLALPYGYTF. Full variable domain (rest looked up from reference TRBV7-9 and TRBJ1-2): DTGVSQNPRHKITKRGQNVTFRCDPISEHNRLYWYRQTLGQGPEFLTYFQNEAQLEKSRLLSDRFSAERPKGSFSTLEIQRTEQGDSAMYLCASSLALPYGYTFGSGTRLTVV.

This clone was seen a single time. Other nucleotide sequences from this sample produce the same CDR3. The chain links TRBV18 to TRBJ2-3; no definite D call. Trimming took 3 bases from V and 2 from J, leaving 6 bases between them. The length of the CDR3 is 13 residues. Germline CDR1 reads KGHSH; CDR2 reads LQKENI. For the CDR3, the DNA is TGTGCCAGCTCACCCCGATACACAGATACGCAGTATTTT. Encoded protein: CASSPRYTDTQYF.

The chain joins TRBV10-3 to TRBJ2-5; 7 bases are shared with TRBD2. The CDR3 is 13 residues long. Germline-derived CDR1 and CDR2 are ENHRY and SYGVKD. J lost 5 bases, V lost 7 bases, and 7 bases had no gene match. CDR3: CAINSGIDETQYF. The CDR3 bases are TGTGCCATCAACAGCGGGATCGACGAGACCCAGTACTTC.

This clone was detected ten times or more. J is TRBJ2-2 and V is TRBV10-1; D is possibly TRBD2 (6 bases). Germline CDR1 reads WNHNN; CDR2 reads SYGVQD (reference sequence). The V gene lost 3 bases and the J gene lost 7 bases, with 18 bases spanning the gap. The CDR3 sequence is 16 residues long. CDR3 nucleotide sequence: TGCGCCAGCAGTGATCTCCGACTAGGGAAAGGCGGGGAGCTGTTTTTT. Its translation is CASSDLRLGKGGELFF.

The rearrangement uses TRBV7-8 and TRBJ1-2; D may be TRBD1 (5 bases). This CDR3 region has 13 residues. The germline V and J ends were trimmed by 4 bases and 8 bases, with 14 bases remaining between them. The germline V gene has CDR1 SGHVS and CDR2 FQNEAQ. In DNA form, the CDR3 reads TGTGCCAGCAGCTCCGGGACTCGAGGGGGCTACACCTTC. Protein sequence: CASSSGTRGGYTF.

In the case of this clone: The sample holds other DNA sequences that translate to the same CDR3. The genes are TRBV7-9 and TRBJ1-2; 7 positions match TRBD1. The V and J ends lost 5 bases and 0 bases, in that order; junction bases with no gene match: 3. This CDR3 has 14 residues. The germline CDR1 and CDR2 sequences are SEHNR and FQNEAQ (reference sequence). CDR3 sequence reads: CASSVGTANYGYTF. Here the CDR3 DNA reads TGTGCCAGCAGCGTCGGGACAGCTAACTATGGCTACACCTTC. Filled out from reference TRBV7-9 and TRBJ1-2, the complete variable domain reads DTGVSQNPRHKITKRGQNVTFRCDPISEHNRLYWYRQTLGQGPEFLTYFQNEAQLEKSRLLSDRFSAERPKGSFSTLEIQRTEQGDSAMYLCASSVGTANYGYTFGSGTRLTVV.

The chain recombines TRBV11-3 with TRBJ2-2; no definite D call. The CDR3 covers 14 residues. Trimming removed 1 base from V and 1 base from J, with 4 bases in between. Germline CDR1 is SGHNT and CDR2 is YENEEA. The DNA of the CDR3 is TGTGCCAGCAGCTTAGTACAGAACACCGGGGAGCTGTTTTTT. Encoded protein: CASSLVQNTGELFF.

The V call is TRBV15, the J call TRBJ2-4, with D maybe TRBD2 (6 bases). V was trimmed by 0 bases and J by 0 bases, leaving 9 bases between them. The V gene's germline CDR1 is LNHNV and CDR2 YYDKDF (reference sequence). This CDR3 region has 16 residues. CDR3 region: CATSRDFGGAKNIQYF. The CDR3 region has the DNA TGTGCCACCAGCAGAGATTTCGGGGGAGCCAAAAACATTCAGTACTTC.

V and J are TRBV5-1 and TRBJ2-3, with a tentative D call TRBD2 (6 bases). This CDR3 comprises 16 residues. V was trimmed by 5 bases and J by 4 bases, leaving 20 bases between them. Germline V gene data show CDR1 as SGHRS and CDR2 as YFSETQ. The CDR3 region is CASRVQRAGAADTQYF. CDR3 in DNA: TGCGCCAGCAGGGTCCAGCGGGCAGGTGCGGCAGATACGCAGTATTTT.

V usage is TRBV6-5 and J usage is TRBJ2-2; D may be TRBD1 or TRBD2 (6 bases each). From germline, CDR1 is MNHEY and CDR2 SVGAGI. The CDR3 is 15 amino acids. Between the trimmed V and J ends, which lost 4 bases and 7 bases, there was a span of 16 bases. In nucleotides, the CDR3 is TGTGCCAGCAGTTCCTTTAGTAGGGGGGACGGGGAGCTGTTTTTT. Translated, it gives CASSSFSRGDGELFF.

This clone was seen a few times. CDR3 DNA sequence: TGTGCCAGCAGCTTACTCGGGGTAGCGGATCGTTGGAATGAGCAGTTCTTC. It is translated as CASSLLGVADRWNEQFF. V gene TRBV7-8 combines with J gene TRBJ2-1, with D tentatively TRBD2 (6 bases). V lost 2 bases and J 7 bases, leaving 21 bases between the germline ends. The CDR3 is made up of 17 amino acids. The germline V gene has CDR1 SGHVS and CDR2 FQNEAQ.

CDR3 bases: TGTGCCTGGAGTCCCACAGGGTACCTAGCCTACGAGCAGTACTTC. Protein: CAWSPTGYLAYEQYF. The chain links TRBV30 to TRBJ2-7; D possibly corresponds to TRBD1 (6 bases). The V gene's germline CDR1 is GTSNPN and CDR2 SVGIG (reference sequence). The V end lost 2 bases, the J end lost 2 bases, and 16 bases lay between the germline ends. This CDR3 is built from 15 residues. Using reference TRBV30 and TRBJ2-7 for the parts outside the CDR3, the full variable domain is SQTIHQWPATLVQPVGSPLSLECTVEGTSNPNLYWYRQAAGRGLQLLFYSVGIGQISSEVPQNLSASRPQDRQFILSSKKLLLSDSGFYLCAWSPTGYLAYEQYFGPGTRLTVT.

This clone was detected only a few times. The chain is built from TRBV6-5 and TRBJ1-6; unclear D gene. Trimming cost V 2 bases and J 5 bases, with 4 bases left between them. Germline-derived CDR1 and CDR2 are MNHEY and SVGAGI. CDR3 length: 13 amino acids. Written as DNA, the CDR3 is TGTGCCAGCAGTTACGGCAATAATTCACCCCTCCACTTT. It encodes CASSYGNNSPLHF.

This clone was counted between two and nine times. In the same sample, other DNA sequences code for this CDR3. The rearrangement uses TRBV28 and TRBJ1-2; TRBD1 might be the D (5 bases). The V end was cut by 5 bases, the J end by 3 bases, with 7 bases between. This CDR3 comprises 12 residues. Germline CDR1 is MDHEN and CDR2 is SYDVKM. Written as DNA, the CDR3 is TGTGCCAGCAGTCCGGGGGACTATGGCTACACCTTC. Its protein is CASSPGDYGYTF.

The chain links TRBV7-3 to TRBJ1-6; D perhaps matches TRBD1 (5 bases). This CDR3 region has 14 residues. The V end lost 8 bases, the J end lost 8 bases, and 16 bases lay between the germline ends. Germline-derived CDR1 and CDR2 are SGHTA and FQGTGA. The CDR3 spells CASRPGQTDSPLHF. DNA for the CDR3: TGTGCCAGCCGGCCGGGGCAGACGGATTCACCCCTCCACTTT.

The J gene is TRBJ1-1, the V gene TRBV6-5; TRBD1 matches at 10 bases. Looked up from germline, CDR1 is MNHEY and CDR2 is SVGAGI. The CDR3 is 14 amino acids. V dropped 5 bases and J dropped 4; count of bases not matched to a gene: 4. The CDR3 sequence: CASSHRDRGTEAFF. In nucleotides, the CDR3 is TGTGCCAGCAGTCACCGGGACAGGGGCACTGAAGCTTTCTTT.